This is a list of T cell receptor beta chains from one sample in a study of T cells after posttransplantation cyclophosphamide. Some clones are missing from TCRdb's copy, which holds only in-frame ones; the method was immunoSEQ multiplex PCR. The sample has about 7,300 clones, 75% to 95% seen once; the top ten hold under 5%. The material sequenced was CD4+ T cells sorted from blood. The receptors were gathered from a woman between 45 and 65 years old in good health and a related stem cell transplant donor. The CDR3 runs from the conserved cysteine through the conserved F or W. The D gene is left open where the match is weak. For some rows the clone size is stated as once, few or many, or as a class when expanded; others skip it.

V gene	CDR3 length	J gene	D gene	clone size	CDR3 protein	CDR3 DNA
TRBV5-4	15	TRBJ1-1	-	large	CASSFFWGESTEAFF	TGTGCCAGCAGCTTCTTTTGGGGGGAGAGCACTGAAGCTTTCTTT
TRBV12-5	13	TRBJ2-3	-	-	CASGLASTDTQYF	TGTGCTAGTGGTTTGGCTAGCACAGATACGCAGTATTTT
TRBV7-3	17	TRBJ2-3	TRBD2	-	CASSPSGLAGLTDTQYF	TGTGCCAGCAGCCCTTCGGGACTAGCGGGACTGACAGATACGCAGTATTTT
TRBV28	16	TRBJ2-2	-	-	CASSLFQGKNTGELFF	TGTGCCAGCAGTTTATTCCAGGGGAAAAACACCGGGGAGCTGTTTTTT
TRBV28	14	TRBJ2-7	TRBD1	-	CASRALGQGYEQYF	TGTGCCAGCAGGGCCCTGGGACAGGGCTACGAGCAGTACTTC
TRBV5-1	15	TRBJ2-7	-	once	CASSFLPDTDYEQYF	TGCGCCAGCAGCTTTCTCCCGGACACAGACTACGAGCAGTACTTC
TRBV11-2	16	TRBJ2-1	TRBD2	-	CASSLEGLGAVDEQFF	TGTGCCAGCAGCTTAGAGGGACTAGGTGCGGTCGATGAGCAGTTCTTC
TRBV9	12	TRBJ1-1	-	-	CASSLGGGEAFF	TGTGCCAGCAGCTTGGGGGGGGGTGAAGCTTTCTTT
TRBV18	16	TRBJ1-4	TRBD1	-	CASSPKTGSSNEKLFF	TGTGCCAGCTCACCAAAGACAGGGTCATCTAATGAAAAACTGTTTTTT
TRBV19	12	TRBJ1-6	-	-	CASSIRGSPLHF	TGTGCCAGTAGTATTCGGGGGTCACCCCTCCACTTT
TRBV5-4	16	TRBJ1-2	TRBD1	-	CASSPGQGAGGYGYTF	TGTGCCAGCAGCCCTGGACAGGGCGCAGGGGGTTATGGCTACACCTTC
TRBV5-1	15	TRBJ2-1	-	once	CASSLVSNSYNEQFF	TGCGCCAGCAGCTTGGTGTCCAACTCCTACAATGAGCAGTTCTTC
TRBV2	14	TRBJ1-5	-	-	CASSVERGNQPQHF	TGTGCCAGCAGTGTGGAACGGGGAAATCAGCCCCAGCATTTT
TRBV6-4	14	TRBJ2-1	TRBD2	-	CASKGEAGGGEQFF	TGTGCCAGCAAGGGAGAAGCGGGAGGGGGTGAGCAGTTCTTC
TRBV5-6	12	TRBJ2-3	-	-	CASSTWRDTQYF	TGTGCCAGCAGCACCTGGAGAGATACGCAGTATTTT
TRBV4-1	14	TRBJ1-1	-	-	CASSQDREITEAFF	TGCGCCAGCAGCCAAGATCGAGAGATCACTGAAGCTTTCTTT
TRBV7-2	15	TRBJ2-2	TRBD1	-	CASSLQTGVGGELFF	TGTGCCAGCAGCCTTCAGACAGGGGTCGGGGGGGAGCTGTTTTTT
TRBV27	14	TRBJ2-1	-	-	CAIPPNSSYNEQFF	TGTGCCATCCCCCCCAACAGTTCCTACAATGAGCAGTTCTTC
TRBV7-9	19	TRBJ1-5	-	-	CASSLDHSGGGWGNQPQHF	TGTGCCAGCAGCTTAGATCACAGCGGAGGAGGCTGGGGCAATCAGCCCCAGCATTTT
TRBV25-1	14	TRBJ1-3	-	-	CASSTVSSGNTIYF	TGTGCCAGCAGTACGGTGAGCTCTGGAAACACCATATATTTT